These 2 T cell receptor beta chains share one sample of origin, sequenced in a study of neurological immune-mediated disorders. TCRdb redid the calling of the 5' RACE reads with MiXCR, one entry per CDR3 protein. The data show approximately 86,000 distinct CDR3 sequences, around 2.6% seen once. Sequenced sample: PBMCs. All receptors derive from a woman in her thirties with multiple sclerosis.

This clonotype was observed at least ten times. The chain combines TRBV5-1 with TRBJ1-6; maybe TRBD1 (6 bases). CDR1 and CDR2 from the germline V gene are SGHRS and YFSETQ. Trimming took 0 bases from V and 7 from J, leaving 14 bases between them. CDR3 length: 16 amino acids. This CDR3 reads CASSLGIGQKNSPLHF. The CDR3 DNA reads as TGCGCCAGCAGCTTGGGGATTGGACAGAAAAATTCACCCCTCCACTTT.

This clonotype has a count of ten or more. This chain joins TRBV5-1 and TRBJ1-1; a weak D match, TRBD1 (5 bases). The CDR3 is 16 amino acids. Germline assignment: CDR1 SGHRS and CDR2 YFSETQ. V was pared by 0 bases and J by 2 bases, with 14 bases between. The CDR3 DNA reads as TGCGCCAGCAGCTTGGGGTCCGGCAGGGCCAACACTGAAGCTTTCTTT. This encodes CASSLGSGRANTEAFF. Supplemented by reference TRBV5-1 and TRBJ1-1, the full variable domain reads KAGVTQTPRYLIKTRGQQVTLSCSPISGHRSVSWYQQTPGQGLQFLFEYFSETQRNKGNFPGRFSGRQFSNSRSEMNVSTLELGDSALYLCASSLGSGRANTEAFFGQGTRLTVV.